The next 3 T cell receptor beta chains were all read from a single sample in a study of blood T cell repertoires in COVID-19. Generated by immunoSEQ multiplex PCR, the TCRdb table keeps only in-frame clones and is missing some. This sample has 250,000 or so clones, with more than 75% found just once. The sequenced material came from PBMCs or T cells enriched from blood (not recorded which). All receptors derive from a woman aged 50 to 65 who had recovered from COVID-19.

The chain couples TRBV11-2 to TRBJ2-5, with a weak D call TRBD2 (5 bases). Germline CDR1 reads SGHAT; CDR2 reads FQNNGV. This CDR3 has 15 residues. The germline V and J ends were trimmed by 1 base and 0 bases, with 9 bases remaining between them. As DNA, the CDR3 is TGTGCCAGCAGCTTAGGTTCGGGGTACCAAGAGACCCAGTACTTC. It codes for CASSLGSGYQETQYF.

The chain links TRBV11-3 to TRBJ2-3, with 8 bases fitting TRBD2. V shed 10 bases, J shed 3 bases, and the junction held 9 bases outside the gene matches. The CDR3 totals 14 residues. Germline-derived CDR1 and CDR2 are SGHNT and YENEEA. This chain's CDR3 is CATVGSGGTDTQYF. The CDR3 coding sequence is TGTGCCACTGTTGGAAGCGGGGGTACAGATACGCAGTATTTT.

The chain has TRBV5-4 and TRBJ2-5, with a weak D call TRBD2 (6 bases). The germline CDR1 and CDR2 sequences are SGHNT and YYREEE (reference sequence). CDR3 length equals 15 residues. Trimming left V 0 bases short and J 2 bases short, with 11 bases between. CDR3 region: CASSLGGGPQETQYF. DNA of the CDR3: TGTGCCAGCAGCTTGGGGGGAGGCCCTCAAGAGACCCAGTACTTC.